A single sample is the source of the 22 T cell receptor beta chains below, sequenced in a study of T cell responses to AZD1222 COVID-19 vaccine. The protocol was immunoSEQ multiplex PCR, while the TCRdb copy is restricted to in-frame clones and leaves out a portion. The table includes roughly 140,000 clones, roughly 90% detected once. The sample consisted of peripheral blood, taken 28 days after the second AZD1222 dose. The receptor source for this set is an adult who received the AZD1222 COVID-19 vaccine.

The rearrangement uses TRBV5-4 and TRBJ1-5; TRBD1 matches at 8 bases. Germline CDR1 reads SGHNT; CDR2 reads YYREEE (reference sequence). With V trimmed by 4 bases and J by 6 bases, 6 bases remained unmatched. The CDR3 runs to 14 residues. The CDR3 coding sequence is TGTGCCAGCAGCGCAGGGGGCGCAGGTCAGCCCCAGCATTTT. Encoded protein: CASSAGGAGQPQHF.

J is TRBJ2-5 and V is TRBV28, with 9 bases lining up with TRBD2. The CDR3 runs 19 residues. J lost 1 base, V lost 3 bases, and 15 bases had no gene match. Germline CDR1 and CDR2: MDHEN and SYDVKM. The CDR3 DNA reads as TGTGCCAGCAGTTTTTTACTGGACGATAGCGGGAGCCCCCAAGAGACCCAGTACTTC. This sequence encodes CASSFLLDDSGSPQETQYF.

The V gene is TRBV18, the J gene TRBJ2-7, with 7 bases identical to TRBD1. This CDR3 comprises 13 residues. The J segment lost 2 bases and the V segment lost 4 bases, leaving 2 bases of the junction unmatched. Germline CDR1 is KGHSH and CDR2 is LQKENI. The CDR3 coding sequence is TGTGCCAGCTCACTCGGGACAGCCTACGAGCAGTACTTC. Translated, it gives CASSLGTAYEQYF.

This chain joins TRBV28 and TRBJ2-7, with TRBD1 identical over 9 bases. The CDR3 has 16 amino acids. With V trimmed by 4 bases and J by 5 bases, 12 bases remained unmatched. Germline CDR1 and CDR2: MDHEN and SYDVKM. The CDR3 spells CASSSYPRDRVHEQYF. The CDR3 bases are TGTGCCAGCAGTTCCTACCCCCGGGACAGGGTCCACGAGCAGTACTTC.

This clone came up a few times. The chain joins TRBV30 to TRBJ1-5; possible D gene TRBD1, 5 bases. The germline V gene encodes CDR1 GTSNPN and CDR2 SVGIG (reference sequence). The CDR3 runs to 18 residues. The V gene lost 0 bases and the J gene lost 0 bases, with 18 bases spanning the gap. The CDR3: CAWSVGYDSLVSNQPQHF. The CDR3, as DNA: TGTGCCTGGAGTGTCGGGTACGACAGCCTCGTTAGCAATCAGCCCCAGCATTTT. The variable domain in full, completed from reference TRBV30 and TRBJ1-5, reads SQTIHQWPATLVQPVGSPLSLECTVEGTSNPNLYWYRQAAGRGLQLLFYSVGIGQISSEVPQNLSASRPQDRQFILSSKKLLLSDSGFYLCAWSVGYDSLVSNQPQHFGDGTRLSIL.

The V call is TRBV7-8, the J call TRBJ1-1; a weak D match, TRBD1 (6 bases). The CDR3 contains 15 residues. The V and J ends lost 4 bases and 5 bases respectively, with 17 bases between them. Germline V gives CDR1 SGHVS, CDR2 FQNEAQ. The CDR3 DNA sequence: TGTGCCAGCAGCTCGAAACGTTTAGGGGGGACTGAAGCTTTCTTT. Translating it yields CASSSKRLGGTEAFF.

The V and J genes are TRBV7-8 and TRBJ2-7; D is undetermined. In germline, CDR1 is SGHVS, CDR2 FQNEAQ. The V end lost 7 bases, the J end lost 0 bases, and 13 bases lay between the germline ends. There are 14 residues in the CDR3. The CDR3 region is CASKSGTSSYEQYF. DNA of the CDR3: TGTGCCAGCAAGTCAGGAACGAGCTCCTACGAGCAGTACTTC.

This chain uses TRBV9 with TRBJ1-6; no clear D. The CDR3 length is 15 residues. Germline V gives CDR1 SGDLS, CDR2 YYNGEE. V was shortened by 0 bases and J by 5 bases, with 9 bases between the two germline ends. CDR3 region: CASSVGRADNSPLHF. The CDR3, as DNA: TGTGCCAGCAGCGTAGGTAGGGCTGATAATTCACCCCTCCACTTT.

The chain uses TRBV28 and TRBJ1-6; D is unclear. This CDR3 comprises 14 residues. The germline CDR1 and CDR2 sequences are MDHEN and SYDVKM. V lost 5 bases and J lost 6, with 11 bases in between. In DNA, the CDR3 is TGTGCCAGCAGTCCAGCTTCTTTTAATTCACCCCTCCACTTT. This encodes CASSPASFNSPLHF.

J is TRBJ1-4 and V is TRBV27; D is possibly TRBD1 (5 bases). Deletions cut 0 bases from V and 4 bases from J, with 6 bases between. Germline CDR1 and CDR2: MNHEY and SMNVEV (reference sequence). There are 14 residues in the CDR3. The CDR3 sequence: CASSLSRVNEKLFF. In DNA, the CDR3 is TGTGCCAGCAGTTTATCCAGGGTTAATGAAAAACTGTTTTTT. The whole variable domain, remainder taken from reference TRBV27 and TRBJ1-4, is EAQVTQNPRYLITVTGKKLTVTCSQNMNHEYMSWYRQDPGLGLRQIYYSMNVEVTDKGDVPEGYKVSRKEKRNFPLILESPSPNQTSLYFCASSLSRVNEKLFFGSGTQLSVL.

On this clone: The sample has other DNA sequences that encode this CDR3 too. The J gene is TRBJ2-2, the V gene TRBV3-1 (or the pseudogene TRBV3-2), with D possibly called TRBD1 or TRBD2 (5 bases each). This CDR3 has 12 amino acids. Germline V gene sequence: CDR1 LGHDT, CDR2 YNNKEL (reference sequence). V was clipped by 4 bases and J by 5 bases, with 5 bases between them. CDR3 region: CASSRGTGELFF. CDR3 sequence (DNA): TGTGCCAGCAGCCGGGGGACCGGGGAGCTGTTTTTT.

This rearrangement joins TRBV11-2 to TRBJ2-1, with TRBD2 matching 9 bases. CDR3 size: 18 residues. Per the germline V gene, CDR1 is SGHAT and CDR2 is FQNNGV. The V and J ends lost 5 bases and 7 bases, in that order; junction bases with no gene match: 18. The CDR3 spells CASSPGRWGGGAFNEQFF. The CDR3 nucleotides read TGTGCCAGCAGCCCCGGGCGATGGGGCGGGGGGGCTTTTAATGAGCAGTTCTTC.

This clone has a single count. The chain employs TRBV6-5 and TRBJ2-4; TRBD1 is a possible D gene (5 bases). Trimming took 2 bases from V and 7 from J, leaving 12 bases between them. Germline values: CDR1 MNHEY, CDR2 SVGAGI. The CDR3 is made up of 14 amino acids. Here the CDR3 reads CASSYRAGSNIQYF. The DNA for the CDR3 is TGTGCCAGCAGTTACAGGGCAGGGTCGAACATTCAGTACTTC.

The CDR3 sequence: CASTGTANTGELFF. The CDR3, as DNA: TGTGCCAGCACGGGGACCGCGAACACCGGGGAGCTGTTTTTT. The chain joins TRBV6-5 to TRBJ2-2; D is tentatively TRBD1 or TRBD2 (5 bases each). This CDR3 is built from 14 residues. The germline V gene has CDR1 MNHEY and CDR2 SVGAGI. V shed 7 bases and J shed 0 bases, with 9 bases lying between them.

The chain employs TRBV18 and TRBJ2-1; no definite D call. CDR1 is KGHSH, CDR2 LQKENI, per germline. Trimming left V 0 bases short and J 8 bases short, with 8 bases between. The CDR3 runs 13 residues. This CDR3 is CASSPPLSDEQFF. CDR3 bases: TGTGCCAGCTCACCACCCCTGAGCGATGAGCAGTTCTTC. The full variable domain, in which reference TRBV18 and TRBJ2-1 provide the parts outside the CDR3, is NAGVMQNPRHLVRRRGQEARLRCSPMKGHSHVYWYRQLPEEGLKFMVYLQKENIIDESGMPKERFSAEFPKEGPSILRIQQVVRGDSAAYFCASSPPLSDEQFFGPGTRLTVL.

The gene calls are TRBV7-9 and TRBJ1-2, with 7 bases that match TRBD1. J was trimmed by 5 bases and V by 6 bases; bases with no gene match: 6. The germline V gene encodes CDR1 SEHNR and CDR2 FQNEAQ (reference sequence). The CDR3 is 13 amino acids. CDR3 region: CASSSRQGYGYTF. The CDR3 nucleotides are TGTGCCAGCAGTTCAAGACAGGGTTATGGCTACACCTTC.

The chain links TRBV5-6 to TRBJ1-2; the D gene is possibly TRBD1 (6 bases). In germline, CDR1 is SGHDT, CDR2 YYEEEE. Trimming removed 2 bases from V and 7 bases from J, with 24 bases in between. The CDR3 is 17 amino acids. CDR3 nucleotide sequence: TGTGCCAGCAGCTTAGGCCCCACCGGGACAACGAGCGGTGGCTACACCTTC. Protein sequence: CASSLGPTGTTSGGYTF. The full variable domain, its missing parts supplied by reference TRBV5-6 and TRBJ1-2, is DAGVTQSPTHLIKTRGQQVTLRCSPKSGHDTVSWYQQALGQGPQFIFQYYEEEERQRGNFPDRFSGHQFPNYSSELNVNALLLGDSALYLCASSLGPTGTTSGGYTFGSGTRLTVV.

The count of this clone is one. The rearrangement uses TRBV2 and TRBJ1-5, with TRBD1 as a possible D gene (5 bases). This CDR3 region has 16 residues. V gave up 5 bases and J gave up 4 bases, with 18 bases separating them. The germline CDR1 and CDR2 sequences are SNHLY and FYNNEI. CDR3 residues: CASSSLSTETNQPQHF. CDR3 in DNA: TGTGCCAGCAGTTCACTCTCGACAGAAACAAATCAGCCCCAGCATTTT.

The V gene is TRBV3-1 (or the pseudogene TRBV3-2), the J gene TRBJ2-4; D is unresolved. Germline V gene data show CDR1 as LGHDT and CDR2 as YNNKEL (reference sequence). Trimming removed 1 base from V and 0 bases from J, with 13 bases in between. The CDR3 has 17 residues. In nucleotides, the CDR3 is TGTGCCAGCAGCCAAGTGAGAGGCCAGTTAGCCAAAAACATTCAGTACTTC. Amino acids: CASSQVRGQLAKNIQYF.

The chain joins TRBV6-5 to TRBJ2-1; 12 nucleotides match TRBD2. Germline V gene lookup returns CDR1 MNHEY and CDR2 SVGAGI. CDR3 size: 16 residues. Unmatched junction bases numbered 8, after V lost 4 bases and J lost 7 bases. DNA of the CDR3: TGTGCCAGCAGTTCGGCCGGGACTAGCGGGCAAAATGAGCAGTTCTTC. It yields the protein CASSSAGTSGQNEQFF.

The genes are TRBV7-8 and TRBJ1-2, with no clear D. The CDR3 covers 11 residues. Germline V gene data show CDR1 as SGHVS and CDR2 as FQNEAQ. The V end lost 4 bases, the J end lost 4 bases, and 4 bases lay between the germline ends. CDR3 residues: CASSSSYGYTF. DNA of the CDR3: TGTGCCAGCAGCTCCTCCTATGGCTACACCTTC.

This clone was recorded once. This chain uses TRBV6-2 or TRBV6-3 with TRBJ2-7; TRBD1 matches at 7 bases. The V gene end was trimmed by 2 bases and the J gene end by 3 bases; junction bases not matched to a gene: 10. The CDR3 runs to 16 residues. Germline lookup yields CDR1 MNHEY and CDR2 SVGEGT. The CDR3 here is CASSYPHRGTDYEQYF. CDR3 nucleotide sequence: TGTGCCAGCAGTTACCCACACAGGGGAACTGACTACGAGCAGTACTTC.